These 4 T cell receptor beta chains originate from one sample sequenced in a study of beta chain features in type 1 diabetes (dated by TCRdb to the late 2010s). The method was the immunoSEQ multiplex PCR assay. The High Capacity cDNA Reverse Transcription Kit was used to reverse transcribe all of the isolated RNA, meaning that expressed TCRB transcripts were what got sequenced. The source is immuneACCESS, and TCRdb retained only in-frame sequences with V and J called. Part of the clones is not carried over; for the studies checked, unresolved V genes explain less than half of this, and the remainder is unexplained. This sample lists 450,000 to 550,000 clones; around 28% were detected once. Together, the top ten hold around 0.065% of the sample. Sequenced material: naive CD4+ T cells from blood. The label giving this sample's cell subset or site can be read as: true naive CD4+ T cells. The receptor source for this set is a man aged 18 to 29 in good health.

This clone was counted only a few times. The CDR3 reads CASSRGGAHSYEQYF. The CDR3 DNA follows: TGTGCCAGCAGCCGGGGCGGGGCCCACTCCTACGAGCAGTACTTC. The gene calls are TRBV9 and TRBJ2-7; D may be TRBD2 (6 bases). Trimming shortened V by 4 bases and J by 0 bases, and 14 bases separated the two germline ends. Looked up from germline, CDR1 is SGDLS and CDR2 is YYNGEE. CDR3 length: 15 residues. Supplemented by reference TRBV9 and TRBJ2-7, the full variable domain reads DSGVTQTPKHLITATGQRVTLRCSPRSGDLSVYWYQQSLDQGLQFLIQYYNGEERAKGNILERFSAQQFPDLHSELNLSSLELGDSALYFCASSRGGAHSYEQYFGPGTRLTVT.

The rearrangement links TRBV7-2 to TRBJ2-3; 8 bases map to TRBD2. Germline assignment: CDR1 SGHTA and CDR2 FQGNSA. With V trimmed by 5 bases and J by 0 bases, 4 bases remained unmatched. This CDR3 comprises 15 residues. The CDR3, as DNA: TGTGCCAGCAGCGCCACTAGCGGTAGCACAGATACGCAGTATTTT. This encodes CASSATSGSTDTQYF.

This rearrangement joins TRBV5-1 to TRBJ2-1; the D gene could be TRBD1 or TRBD2 (6 bases each). The V gene lost 5 bases and the J gene lost 9 bases, with 21 bases spanning the gap. The CDR3 is 15 amino acids. Germline V gene lookup returns CDR1 SGHRS and CDR2 YFSETQ. CDR3 residues: CASSPFLEEGVEQFF. In DNA form, the CDR3 reads TGCGCCAGCAGTCCCTTCTTAGAGGAGGGGGTTGAGCAGTTCTTC.

This clone was counted between two and nine times. The chain couples TRBV10-3 to TRBJ2-1; D may be TRBD2 (5 bases). CDR1 is ENHRY, CDR2 SYGVKD, per germline. CDR3 length equals 17 residues. V was trimmed by 0 bases and J by 5 bases, leaving 17 bases between them. CDR3 sequence reads: CAISESRAGTNDNEQFF. The CDR3 nucleotides are TGTGCCATCAGTGAGTCGAGGGCAGGTACAAACGACAATGAGCAGTTCTTC.